The 27 T cell receptor beta chains listed next were all sequenced from one sample in a study of metastatic and nonmetastatic thyroid tumors. MiXCR reprocessed the PCR reads for TCRdb. This repertoire shows 15,000 or so clones, about 31% found once; its top ten account for roughly a tenth. There were no patients who had received any treatment before thyroid surgery. Sequencing used blood. These receptors were collected from a female donor with papillary thyroid cancer or a benign thyroid nodule (not recorded which). Some clones in this sample may be carry-over from other donors' samples.

This rearrangement joins TRBV11-3 to TRBJ2-3; 7 bases line up with TRBD2. J gave up 2 bases and V 8 bases, and 7 bases lay outside the gene matches. The germline V gene encodes CDR1 SGHNT and CDR2 YENEEA. The CDR3 has 14 residues. The CDR3: CASGGEVDTDTQYF. The CDR3 DNA follows: TGTGCCAGCGGGGGGGAGGTTGACACAGATACGCAGTATTTT.

This clone is medium-sized (0.01 to 0.1%) in the sample. The CDR3: CASSRDRDFSYEQYF. CDR3 in DNA: TGTGCCAGCAGTCGTGACAGGGACTTCTCCTACGAGCAGTACTTC. The chain has TRBV6-1 and TRBJ2-7, with a tentative D call TRBD1 (7 bases). Germline V gene sequence: CDR1 MNHNS, CDR2 SASEGT. The CDR3 has 15 residues. V dropped 5 bases and J dropped 0 bases, with 14 bases sitting between them.

This clone rates as medium-sized. This chain links TRBV5-1 with TRBJ2-3, with 11 bases identical to TRBD1. The V gene's germline CDR1 is SGHRS and CDR2 YFSETQ. After removal of 4 bases from V and 4 bases from J, the junction contained 11 bases not matched to a gene. The CDR3 contains 17 residues. The CDR3 is CASSRNSGQGASDTQYF. The DNA of the CDR3 is TGCGCCAGCAGCAGAAACTCCGGACAGGGGGCGTCAGATACGCAGTATTTT. The whole variable domain, remainder taken from reference TRBV5-1 and TRBJ2-3, is KAGVTQTPRYLIKTRGQQVTLSCSPISGHRSVSWYQQTPGQGLQFLFEYFSETQRNKGNFPGRFSGRQFSNSRSEMNVSTLELGDSALYLCASSRNSGQGASDTQYFGPGTRLTVL.

The table lists this clone with many counts. The genes are TRBV5-6 and TRBJ1-6; tentative D call: TRBD1 (5 bases). This CDR3 region has 15 residues. Per germline, CDR1 SGHDT and CDR2 YYEEEE. V lost 6 bases, J lost 7 bases, and 17 bases lay in between. DNA for the CDR3: TGTGCCAGCAAGGTGGGGCTGGGGGAGAATTCACCCCTCCACTTT. It translates to CASKVGLGENSPLHF.

This chain joins TRBV5-1 and TRBJ2-7; 7 nucleotides agree with TRBD1. J lost 0 bases, V lost 3 bases, and 0 bases had no gene match. This CDR3 is built from 13 residues. CDR1 is SGHRS, CDR2 YFSETQ, per germline. The CDR3 region has the DNA TGCGCCAGCAGCTCAGGGGGCTCCTACGAGCAGTACTTC. This sequence encodes CASSSGGSYEQYF.

With respect to this clone: A much larger clone differs by one base, so this may be a read error. In the same sample, other DNA sequences code for this CDR3. This sequence joins TRBV5-6 and TRBJ2-1; 7 bases map to TRBD2. Germline values: CDR1 SGHDT, CDR2 YYEEEE. The CDR3 totals 14 residues. V shed 1 base, J shed 9 bases, and the junction held 7 bases outside the gene matches. This CDR3 is CASSLYGGGLEQFF. The DNA of the CDR3 is TGTGCCAGCAGCTTGTATGGCGGGGGTCTTGAGCAGTTCTTC.

This clone was picked up a small number of times. An end of the junction differs from the germline gene, which may be a read error. V usage is TRBV6-1 and J usage is TRBJ2-7; D not resolved. The V gene's germline CDR1 is MNHNS and CDR2 SASEGT. CDR3 length: 15 residues. CDR3 in amino acids: CVSISTTLGYYEQYF. The CDR3 DNA reads as TGTGTCAGCATATCGACAACTCTCGGGTACTACGAGCAGTACTTC.

This chain links TRBV5-1 with TRBJ2-7; 10 bases are shared with TRBD1. Germline values: CDR1 SGHRS, CDR2 YFSETQ. The CDR3 covers 18 residues. After removal of 1 base from V and 3 bases from J, the junction contained 13 bases not matched to a gene. The chain's CDR3 is CASSLPGQGSQWIYEQYF. Written as DNA, the CDR3 is TGCGCCAGCAGCTTGCCGGGACAGGGGTCGCAGTGGATCTACGAGCAGTACTTC. The whole variable domain, filled in from reference TRBV5-1 and TRBJ2-7, reads KAGVTQTPRYLIKTRGQQVTLSCSPISGHRSVSWYQQTPGQGLQFLFEYFSETQRNKGNFPGRFSGRQFSNSRSEMNVSTLELGDSALYLCASSLPGQGSQWIYEQYFGPGTRLTVT.

The chain carries TRBV12-3 or TRBV12-4 and TRBJ1-4; D ambiguous. The CDR3 is made up of 15 amino acids. With 8 bases removed from V and 4 bases from J, the gap between germline ends came to 17 bases. In nucleotides, the CDR3 is TGTGCCAGCTCCCATAAGGGTCGAGGTAATGAAAAACTGTTTTTT. Translated, it gives CASSHKGRGNEKLFF.

This rearrangement joins TRBV19 to TRBJ1-6; no firm D call. V lost 6 bases to trimming and J lost 6 bases, with 12 bases between them. This CDR3 has 14 amino acids. CDR1 LNHDA and CDR2 SQIVND come from the germline V gene (reference sequence). The CDR3 reads CASRSREPNSPLHF. The CDR3, as DNA: TGTGCCAGTAGGAGCCGGGAACCTAATTCACCCCTCCACTTT. The full variable domain, completed using reference TRBV19 and TRBJ1-6, is DGGITQSPKYLFRKEGQNVTLSCEQNLNHDAMYWYRQDPGQGLRLIYYSQIVNDFQKGDIAEGYSVSREKKESFPLTVTSAQKNPTAFYLCASRSREPNSPLHFGNGTRLTVT.

Judged by abundance, this clone is medium-sized (0.01 to 0.1%). The genes are TRBV12-3 or TRBV12-4 and TRBJ2-2, with D maybe TRBD1 (5 bases). V lost 6 bases and J 4 bases, leaving 12 bases between the germline ends. The CDR3 spans 14 residues. CDR3 sequence: CASSPRQITGELFF. Here the CDR3 DNA reads TGTGCCAGCAGCCCTAGACAGATCACCGGGGAGCTGTTTTTT.

In this sample, this clone is medium-sized (0.01 to 0.1%). This chain connects TRBV20-1 to TRBJ2-2; TRBD1 aligns across 7 bases. With V trimmed by 0 bases and J by 6 bases, 10 bases remained unmatched. CDR1 is DFQATT and CDR2 is SNEGSKA in the germline V gene (reference sequence). This CDR3 region has 16 residues. The CDR3 bases are TGCAGTGCTAGAGATCGGGCGACAGGGTCTGCCGGGGAGCTGTTTTTT. Translating gives CSARDRATGSAGELFF.

This clone came up once. The chain is built from TRBV30 and TRBJ2-7, with 11 bases aligning to TRBD1. The CDR3 sequence is 14 residues long. Germline V CDR1 and CDR2: GTSNPN, SVGIG (reference sequence). Trimming took 3 bases from V and 3 from J; bases not matched to a gene: 4. CDR3 DNA sequence: TGTGCCTGGAGGGGGACAGGGGGTCTCTACGAGCAGTACTTC. It yields the protein CAWRGTGGLYEQYF. The full variable domain, its missing parts supplied by reference TRBV30 and TRBJ2-7, is SQTIHQWPATLVQPVGSPLSLECTVEGTSNPNLYWYRQAAGRGLQLLFYSVGIGQISSEVPQNLSASRPQDRQFILSSKKLLLSDSGFYLCAWRGTGGLYEQYFGPGTRLTVT.

The chain combines TRBV20-1 with TRBJ1-5; TRBD1 matches at 9 bases. The CDR3 sequence is 17 residues long. Germline V gene lookup returns CDR1 DFQATT and CDR2 SNEGSKA (reference sequence). V trimming: 0 bases; J trimming: 3 bases; junction bases outside the gene matches: 9. Written as DNA, the CDR3 is TGCAGTGCTAGAGATTATAGGACAGGGGCTGACAATCAGCCCCAGCATTTT. It is translated as CSARDYRTGADNQPQHF.

The chain carries TRBV11-3 and TRBJ2-7; no clear D. This CDR3 spans 13 amino acids. The V end was cut by 7 bases, the J end by 5 bases, with 15 bases between. Per germline, CDR1 SGHNT and CDR2 YENEEA. CDR3 amino acids: CASTREPPHEQYF. CDR3 nucleotides: TGTGCCAGCACGAGAGAACCCCCCCACGAGCAGTACTTC.

This clone was seen ten or more times. The J gene is TRBJ2-5, the V gene TRBV4-1; D is unclear. Germline V lookup: CDR1 MGHRA, CDR2 YSYEKL. The CDR3 is made up of 13 amino acids. Trimming took 0 bases from V and 1 from J, leaving 3 bases between them. CDR3 coding DNA: TGCGCCAGCAGCCAAGACCCCCAAGAGACCCAGTACTTC. The encoded protein is CASSQDPQETQYF.

This clone was observed at least ten times. The V and J genes are TRBV12-3 or TRBV12-4 and TRBJ2-3; D call uncertain. This CDR3 spans 11 amino acids. Between the trimmed V and J ends, which lost 3 bases and 4 bases, there was a span of 2 bases. The CDR3 DNA reads as TGTGCCAGCAGTTTCCCAGATACGCAGTATTTT. Its translation is CASSFPDTQYF.

Ten or more counts support this clone. This chain links TRBV6-2 or TRBV6-3 with TRBJ2-3; D is perhaps TRBD2 (7 bases). Trimming left V 5 bases short and J 3 bases short, with 15 bases between. The length of the CDR3 is 15 residues. Germline V gene sequence: CDR1 MNHEY, CDR2 SVGEGT. CDR3: CASSRGRGPTDTQYF. The DNA of the CDR3 is TGTGCCAGCAGTCGGGGGCGGGGGCCGACAGATACGCAGTATTTT.

This rearrangement joins TRBV10-1 to TRBJ2-1; no clear D gene. Germline CDR1 WNHNN, CDR2 SYGVQD (reference sequence). CDR3 length: 13 residues. Trimming stripped 4 bases from V and 10 bases from J, with 14 bases between. The CDR3 DNA follows: TGCGCCAGCAGTGTGGGCTCCCCGAGCGAGCAGTTCTTC. Its protein is CASSVGSPSEQFF.

This clone has only one observation. The chain links TRBV5-1 to TRBJ2-7; D tentatively reads TRBD1 or TRBD2 (6 bases each). Germline CDR1 is SGHRS and CDR2 is YFSETQ. The length of the CDR3 is 14 residues. Trimming left V 2 bases short and J 6 bases short, with 15 bases between. The CDR3, as DNA: TGCGCCAGCAGCTTAGGTCTTGAGGGGGGCGAGCAGTACTTC. The encoded protein is CASSLGLEGGEQYF.

This clone was counted ten times or more. This chain uses TRBV12-3 or TRBV12-4 with TRBJ1-1; TRBD1 agrees at 10 bases. The CDR3 has 16 amino acids. Trimming took 5 bases from V and 6 from J; bases not matched to a gene: 12. The CDR3 coding sequence is TGTGCCAGCAGTCGCGGACAGGGGGGAGCCGTAGCTGAAGCTTTCTTT. Translation gives CASSRGQGGAVAEAFF.

J is TRBJ2-5 and V is TRBV6-1; D perhaps matches TRBD1 (6 bases). The germline CDR1 and CDR2 sequences are MNHNS and SASEGT. V was shortened by 5 bases and J by 2 bases, with 18 bases between the two germline ends. The CDR3 loop spans 16 amino acids. The CDR3 loop reads CASSRLSWGHQETQYF. DNA for the CDR3: TGTGCCAGCAGTAGACTATCGTGGGGGCATCAAGAGACCCAGTACTTC.

This clone showed up many times. Since a much larger clone is just one base distant, this may be a read error. At the DNA level, this CDR3 is encoded by other sequences in the same sample as well. The V call is TRBV7-9, the J call TRBJ2-3, with D hard to call. Trimming took 10 bases from V and 12 from J, leaving 23 bases between them. Germline assignment: CDR1 SEHNR and CDR2 FQNEAQ (reference sequence). The CDR3 loop spans 13 amino acids. CDR3 bases: TGTGCCACTGGAACCTCGGTGACACCATCCCAGTATTTT. Its translation is CATGTSVTPSQYF.

This clone was recorded at least ten times. The V gene is TRBV9, the J gene TRBJ2-3; 10 positions agree with TRBD2. CDR1 is SGDLS and CDR2 is YYNGEE in the germline V gene. Unmatched junction bases numbered 3, after V lost 3 bases and J lost 5 bases. This CDR3 is 14 amino acids long. The CDR3: CASSERGGEDTQYF. The CDR3 DNA sequence: TGTGCCAGCAGCGAGCGGGGGGGCGAAGATACGCAGTATTTT.

This rearrangement joins TRBV9 to TRBJ2-1, with 10 bases aligning to TRBD1. CDR3 size: 15 residues. Per germline, CDR1 SGDLS and CDR2 YYNGEE. The trim removed 1 base at V and 4 bases at J, leaving 2 bases unmatched. CDR3 sequence: CASSVTGQGYNEQFF. The CDR3 bases are TGTGCCAGCAGCGTAACGGGACAGGGGTACAATGAGCAGTTCTTC.

This clone was seen a handful of times. A junction boundary mismatches the germline segment, possibly from a read error. The genes are TRBV19 and TRBJ2-1; tentatively, D is TRBD2 (5 bases). CDR3 size: 15 residues. Germline CDR1 and CDR2: LNHDA and SQIVND (reference sequence). This CDR3 reads CASKKERCSYNEQFF. The CDR3 bases are TGTGCCAGCAAGAAAGAGCGGTGTTCCTACAATGAACAGTTCTTC.

This clone is medium-sized (0.01 to 0.1%) by share. As DNA, the CDR3 is TGTGCCAGTAGTCCTAGGGACAGGGGTTATGGCTACACCTTC. Its protein is CASSPRDRGYGYTF. The gene calls are TRBV19 and TRBJ1-2; 10 positions match TRBD1. The CDR3 loop spans 14 amino acids. Germline V gene lookup returns CDR1 LNHDA and CDR2 SQIVND (reference sequence). The junction had 5 bases not matched to a gene; V was cut back by 5 bases and J by 5 bases.